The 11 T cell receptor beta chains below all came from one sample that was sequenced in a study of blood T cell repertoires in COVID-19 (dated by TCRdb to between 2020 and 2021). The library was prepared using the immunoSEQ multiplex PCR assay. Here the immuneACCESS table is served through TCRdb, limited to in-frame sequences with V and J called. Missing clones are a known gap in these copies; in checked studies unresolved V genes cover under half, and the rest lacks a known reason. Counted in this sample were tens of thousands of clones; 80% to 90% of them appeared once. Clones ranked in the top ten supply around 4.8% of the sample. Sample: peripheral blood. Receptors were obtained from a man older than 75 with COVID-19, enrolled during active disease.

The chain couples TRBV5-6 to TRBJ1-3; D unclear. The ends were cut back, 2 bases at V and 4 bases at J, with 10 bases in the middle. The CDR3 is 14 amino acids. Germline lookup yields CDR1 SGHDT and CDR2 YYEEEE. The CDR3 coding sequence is TGTGCCAGCAGCTTCCTAGGGAGAGGAAACACCATATATTTT. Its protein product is CASSFLGRGNTIYF. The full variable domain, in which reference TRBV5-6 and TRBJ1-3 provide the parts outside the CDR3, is DAGVTQSPTHLIKTRGQQVTLRCSPKSGHDTVSWYQQALGQGPQFIFQYYEEEERQRGNFPDRFSGHQFPNYSSELNVNALLLGDSALYLCASSFLGRGNTIYFGEGSWLTVV.

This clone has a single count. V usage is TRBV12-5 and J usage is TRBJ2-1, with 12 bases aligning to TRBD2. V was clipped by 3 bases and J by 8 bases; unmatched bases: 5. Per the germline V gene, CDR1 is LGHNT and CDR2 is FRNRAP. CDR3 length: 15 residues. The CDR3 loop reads CASGFSLAGGHEQFF. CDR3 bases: TGTGCTAGTGGTTTCTCACTAGCGGGAGGCCATGAGCAGTTCTTC. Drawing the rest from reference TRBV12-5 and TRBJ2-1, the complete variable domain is DARVTQTPRHKVTEMGQEVTMRCQPILGHNTVFWYRQTMMQGLELLAYFRNRAPLDDSGMPKDRFSAEMPDATLATLKIQPSEPRDSAVYFCASGFSLAGGHEQFFGPGTRLTVL.

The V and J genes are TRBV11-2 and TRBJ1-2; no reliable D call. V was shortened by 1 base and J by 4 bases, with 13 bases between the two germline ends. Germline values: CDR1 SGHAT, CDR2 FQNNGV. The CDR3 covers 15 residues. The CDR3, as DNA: TGTGCCAGCAGCTTAGGAATTGCAAGGAGCTATGGCTACACCTTC. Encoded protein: CASSLGIARSYGYTF.

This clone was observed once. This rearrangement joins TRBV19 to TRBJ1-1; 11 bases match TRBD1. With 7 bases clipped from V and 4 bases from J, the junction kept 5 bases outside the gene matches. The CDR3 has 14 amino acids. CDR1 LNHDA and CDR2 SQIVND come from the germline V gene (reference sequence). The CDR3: CASKPGQGVTEAFF. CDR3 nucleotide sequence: TGTGCCAGTAAACCGGGACAGGGGGTCACTGAAGCTTTCTTT.

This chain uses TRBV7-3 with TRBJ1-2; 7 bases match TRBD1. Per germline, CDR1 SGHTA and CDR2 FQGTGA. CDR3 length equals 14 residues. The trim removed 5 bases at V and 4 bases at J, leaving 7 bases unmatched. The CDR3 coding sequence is TGTGCCAGCAGCCGATCGACAGGGCCCTATGGCTACACCTTC. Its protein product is CASSRSTGPYGYTF. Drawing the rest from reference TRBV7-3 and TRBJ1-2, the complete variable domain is GAGVSQTPSNKVTEKGKYVELRCDPISGHTALYWYRQSLGQGPEFLIYFQGTGAADDSGLPNDRFFAVRPEGSVSTLKIQRTERGDSAVYLCASSRSTGPYGYTFGSGTRLTVV.

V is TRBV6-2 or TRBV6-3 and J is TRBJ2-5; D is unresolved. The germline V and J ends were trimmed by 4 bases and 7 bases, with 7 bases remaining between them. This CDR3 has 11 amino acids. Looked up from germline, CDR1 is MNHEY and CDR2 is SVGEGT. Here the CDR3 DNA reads TGTGCCAGCAGTTCCCCGGGGACCCAGTACTTC. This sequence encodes CASSSPGTQYF.

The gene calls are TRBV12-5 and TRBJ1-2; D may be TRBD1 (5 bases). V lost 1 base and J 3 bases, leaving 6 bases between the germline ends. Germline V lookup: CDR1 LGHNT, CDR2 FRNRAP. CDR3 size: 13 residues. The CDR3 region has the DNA TGTGCTAGTGGTTTGGGACAGTACTATGGCTACACCTTC. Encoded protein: CASGLGQYYGYTF.

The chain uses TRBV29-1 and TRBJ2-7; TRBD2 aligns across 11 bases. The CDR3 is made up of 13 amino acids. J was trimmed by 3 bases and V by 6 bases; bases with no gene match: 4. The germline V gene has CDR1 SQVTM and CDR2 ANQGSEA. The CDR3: CSVPGLADYEQYF. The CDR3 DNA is TGCAGCGTGCCGGGACTAGCGGACTACGAGCAGTACTTC.

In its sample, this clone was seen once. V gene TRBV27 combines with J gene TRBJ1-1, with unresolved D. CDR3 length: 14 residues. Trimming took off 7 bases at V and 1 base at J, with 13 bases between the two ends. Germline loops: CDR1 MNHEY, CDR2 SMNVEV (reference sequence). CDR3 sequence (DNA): TGTGCCAGCATCCCGTCGGGAAGGAACACTGAAGCTTTCTTT. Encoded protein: CASIPSGRNTEAFF.

The CDR3 region is CASSGAGGGYNEQFF. The CDR3 DNA is TGTGCCAGCAGTGGGGCGGGAGGGGGGTACAATGAGCAGTTCTTC. The chain has TRBV5-4 and TRBJ2-1, with 9 bases identical to TRBD2. CDR1 is SGHNT, CDR2 YYREEE, per germline (reference sequence). The J segment lost 4 bases and the V segment lost 5 bases, leaving 7 bases of the junction unmatched. The length of the CDR3 is 15 residues.

CDR3: CASSSGLDRRLGYTF. The CDR3 region has the DNA TGTGCCAGCAGCTCCGGTCTCGACAGGCGTCTTGGCTACACCTTC. V usage is TRBV11-2 and J usage is TRBJ1-2; perhaps TRBD1 as D (6 bases). There are 15 residues in the CDR3. Germline CDR1 and CDR2: SGHAT and FQNNGV. The germline V and J ends were trimmed by 4 bases and 7 bases, with 19 bases remaining between them.